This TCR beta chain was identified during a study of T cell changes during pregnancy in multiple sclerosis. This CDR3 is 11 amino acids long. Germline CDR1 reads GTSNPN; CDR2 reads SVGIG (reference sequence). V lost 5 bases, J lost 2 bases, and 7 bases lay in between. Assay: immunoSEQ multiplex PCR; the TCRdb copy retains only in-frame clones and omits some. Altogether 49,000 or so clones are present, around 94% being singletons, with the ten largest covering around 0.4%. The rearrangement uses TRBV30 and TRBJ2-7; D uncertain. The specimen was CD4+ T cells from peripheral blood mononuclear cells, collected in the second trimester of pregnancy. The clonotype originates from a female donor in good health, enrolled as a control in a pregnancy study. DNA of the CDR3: TGTGCCTGGGGCCAGACCTACGAGCAGTACTTC. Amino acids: CAWGQTYEQYF.